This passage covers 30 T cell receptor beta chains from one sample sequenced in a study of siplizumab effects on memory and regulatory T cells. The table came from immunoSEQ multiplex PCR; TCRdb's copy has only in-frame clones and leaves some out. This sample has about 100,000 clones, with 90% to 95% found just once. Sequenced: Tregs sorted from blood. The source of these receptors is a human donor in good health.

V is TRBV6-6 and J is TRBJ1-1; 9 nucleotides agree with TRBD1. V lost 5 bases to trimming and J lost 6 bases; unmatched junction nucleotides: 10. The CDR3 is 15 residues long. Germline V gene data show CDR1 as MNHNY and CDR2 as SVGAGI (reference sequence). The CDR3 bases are TGTGCCAGCAGTATGGACAGGGGAAGGGCGGCTGAAGCTTTCTTT. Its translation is CASSMDRGRAAEAFF.

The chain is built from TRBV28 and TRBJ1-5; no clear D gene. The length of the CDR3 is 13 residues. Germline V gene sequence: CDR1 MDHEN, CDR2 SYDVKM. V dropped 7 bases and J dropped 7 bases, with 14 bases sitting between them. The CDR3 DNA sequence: TGTGCCAGCAACCGGTATCAGCGACAGCCCCAGCATTTT. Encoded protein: CASNRYQRQPQHF.

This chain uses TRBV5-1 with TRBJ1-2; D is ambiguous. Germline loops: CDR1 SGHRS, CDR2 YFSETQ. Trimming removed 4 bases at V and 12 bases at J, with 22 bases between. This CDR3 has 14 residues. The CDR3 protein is CASSLQPSGPKDTF. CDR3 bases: TGCGCCAGCAGCCTACAACCATCCGGGCCTAAGGACACCTTC.

The CDR3 region is CASSLVGSGSLADTQYF. CDR3 coding DNA: TGTGCCAGCAGCTTAGTAGGTAGCGGGAGTCTGGCAGATACGCAGTATTTT. The rearrangement uses TRBV11-1 and TRBJ2-3, with 9 positions matching TRBD2. The CDR3 is made up of 17 amino acids. V gave up 1 base and J gave up 4 bases; unmatched junction bases: 9. Germline V lookup: CDR1 SGHAT, CDR2 FQDESV (reference sequence).

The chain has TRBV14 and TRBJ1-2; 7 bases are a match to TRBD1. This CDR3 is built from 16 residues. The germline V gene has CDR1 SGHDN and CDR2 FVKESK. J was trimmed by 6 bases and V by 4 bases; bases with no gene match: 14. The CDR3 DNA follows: TGTGCCAGCAGCCGAGCGACGCACAGGGGAACCGATGGCTACACCTTC. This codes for CASSRATHRGTDGYTF. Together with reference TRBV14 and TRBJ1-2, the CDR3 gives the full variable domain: EAGVTQFPSHSVIEKGQTVTLRCDPISGHDNLYWYRRVMGKEIKFLLHFVKESKQDESGMPNNRFLAERTGGTYSTLKVQPAELEDSGVYFCASSRATHRGTDGYTFGSGTRLTVV.

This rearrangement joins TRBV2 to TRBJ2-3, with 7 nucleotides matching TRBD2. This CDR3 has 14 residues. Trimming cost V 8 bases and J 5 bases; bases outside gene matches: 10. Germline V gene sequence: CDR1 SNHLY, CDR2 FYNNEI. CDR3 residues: CASLLAVRGDTQYF. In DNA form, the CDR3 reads TGTGCCAGCCTCCTAGCGGTCCGGGGAGATACGCAGTATTTT.

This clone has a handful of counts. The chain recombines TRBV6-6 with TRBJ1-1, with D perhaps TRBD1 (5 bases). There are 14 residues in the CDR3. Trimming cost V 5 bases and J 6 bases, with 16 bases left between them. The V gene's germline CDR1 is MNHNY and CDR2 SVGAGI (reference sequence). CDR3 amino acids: CASSPGGLTAEAFF. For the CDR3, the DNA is TGTGCCAGCAGTCCGGGGGGTCTGACCGCTGAAGCTTTCTTT.

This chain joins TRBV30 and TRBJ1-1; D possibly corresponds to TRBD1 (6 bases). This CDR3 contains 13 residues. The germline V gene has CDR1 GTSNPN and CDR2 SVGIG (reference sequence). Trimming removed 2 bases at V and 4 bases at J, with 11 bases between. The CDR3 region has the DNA TGTGCCTGGAGTACACAGGGTGGCACTGAAGCTTTCTTT. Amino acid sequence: CAWSTQGGTEAFF. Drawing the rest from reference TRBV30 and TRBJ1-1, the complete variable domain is SQTIHQWPATLVQPVGSPLSLECTVEGTSNPNLYWYRQAAGRGLQLLFYSVGIGQISSEVPQNLSASRPQDRQFILSSKKLLLSDSGFYLCAWSTQGGTEAFFGQGTRLTVV.

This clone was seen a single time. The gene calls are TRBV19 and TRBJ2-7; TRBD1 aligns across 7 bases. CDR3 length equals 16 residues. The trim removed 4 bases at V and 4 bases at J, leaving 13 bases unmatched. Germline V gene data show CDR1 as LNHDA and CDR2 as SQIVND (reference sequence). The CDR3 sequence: CASSKKQGIVPYEQYF. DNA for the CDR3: TGTGCCAGTAGTAAAAAACAGGGGATCGTCCCGTACGAGCAGTACTTC.

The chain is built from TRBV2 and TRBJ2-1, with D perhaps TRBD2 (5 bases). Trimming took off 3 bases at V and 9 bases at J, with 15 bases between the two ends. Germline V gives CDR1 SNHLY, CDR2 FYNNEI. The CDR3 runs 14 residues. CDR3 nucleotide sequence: TGTGCCAGCAGTGATGGCCAGCTACGGGGTGAGCAGTTCTTC. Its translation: CASSDGQLRGEQFF.

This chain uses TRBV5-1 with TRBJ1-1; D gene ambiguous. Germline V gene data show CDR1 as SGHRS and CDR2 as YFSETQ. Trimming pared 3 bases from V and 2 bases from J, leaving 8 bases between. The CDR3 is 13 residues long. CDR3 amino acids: CASSYGDNTEAFF. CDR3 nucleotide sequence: TGCGCCAGCAGCTACGGAGACAACACTGAAGCTTTCTTT. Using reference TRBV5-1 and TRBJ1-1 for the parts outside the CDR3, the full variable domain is KAGVTQTPRYLIKTRGQQVTLSCSPISGHRSVSWYQQTPGQGLQFLFEYFSETQRNKGNFPGRFSGRQFSNSRSEMNVSTLELGDSALYLCASSYGDNTEAFFGQGTRLTVV.

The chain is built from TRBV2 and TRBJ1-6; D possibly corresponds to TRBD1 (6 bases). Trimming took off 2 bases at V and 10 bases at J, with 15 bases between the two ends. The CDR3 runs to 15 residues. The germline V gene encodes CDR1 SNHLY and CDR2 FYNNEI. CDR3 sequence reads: CASSEYRVGGSPLHF. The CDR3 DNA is TGTGCCAGCAGTGAATACAGGGTGGGAGGATCACCCCTCCACTTT.

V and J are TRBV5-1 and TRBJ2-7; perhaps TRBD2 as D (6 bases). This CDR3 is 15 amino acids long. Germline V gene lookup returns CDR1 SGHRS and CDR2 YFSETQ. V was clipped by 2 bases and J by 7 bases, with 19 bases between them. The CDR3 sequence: CASSLSGLSSREQYF. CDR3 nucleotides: TGCGCCAGCAGCTTATCGGGACTGTCATCTCGGGAGCAGTACTTC.

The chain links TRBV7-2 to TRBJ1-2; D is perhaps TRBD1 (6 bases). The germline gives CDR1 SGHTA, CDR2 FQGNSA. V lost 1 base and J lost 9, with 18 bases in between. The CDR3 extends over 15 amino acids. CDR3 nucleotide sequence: TGTGCCAGCAGCTTAGGGGGGGCCGGGATATCGAGCTACACCTTC. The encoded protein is CASSLGGAGISSYTF.

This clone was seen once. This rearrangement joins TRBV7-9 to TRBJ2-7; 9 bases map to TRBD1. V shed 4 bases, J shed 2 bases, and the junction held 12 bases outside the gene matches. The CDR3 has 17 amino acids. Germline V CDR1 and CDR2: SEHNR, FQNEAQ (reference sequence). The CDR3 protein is CASSSTHRGLDPYEQYF. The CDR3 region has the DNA TGTGCCAGCAGCTCCACACACAGGGGGCTCGACCCCTACGAGCAGTACTTC.

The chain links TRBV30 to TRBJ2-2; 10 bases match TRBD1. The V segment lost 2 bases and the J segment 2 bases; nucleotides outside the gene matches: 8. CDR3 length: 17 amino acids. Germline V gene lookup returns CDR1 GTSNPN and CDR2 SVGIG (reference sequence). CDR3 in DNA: TGTGCCTGGAGTCCATGGGACAGGGGAATAAACACCGGGGAGCTGTTTTTT. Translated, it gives CAWSPWDRGINTGELFF.

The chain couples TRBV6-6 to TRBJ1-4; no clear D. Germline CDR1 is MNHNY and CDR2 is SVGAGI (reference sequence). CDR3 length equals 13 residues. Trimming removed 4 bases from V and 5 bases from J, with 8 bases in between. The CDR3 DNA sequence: TGTGCCAGCAGTTTGCCAGGAAATGAAAAACTGTTTTTT. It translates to CASSLPGNEKLFF.

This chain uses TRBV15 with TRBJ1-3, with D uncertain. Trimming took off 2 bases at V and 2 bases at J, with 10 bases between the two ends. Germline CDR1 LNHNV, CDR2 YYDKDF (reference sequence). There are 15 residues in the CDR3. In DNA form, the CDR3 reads TGTGCCACCAGCAGAATAGGGATCGCTGGAAACACCATATATTTT. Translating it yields CATSRIGIAGNTIYF.

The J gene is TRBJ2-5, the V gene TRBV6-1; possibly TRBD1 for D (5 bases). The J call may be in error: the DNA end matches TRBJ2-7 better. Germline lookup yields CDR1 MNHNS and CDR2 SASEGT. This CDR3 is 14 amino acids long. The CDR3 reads CASSEWRSGYEQYF. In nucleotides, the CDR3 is TGTGCCAGCAGTGAATGGCGTTCAGGGTACGAGCAGTACTTC.

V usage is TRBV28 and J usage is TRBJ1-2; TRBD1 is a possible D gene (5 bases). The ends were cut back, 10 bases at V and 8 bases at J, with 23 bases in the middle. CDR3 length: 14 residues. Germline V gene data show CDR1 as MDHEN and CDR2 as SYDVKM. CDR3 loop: CATQGLGTSRGYTF. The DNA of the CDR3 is TGTGCCACCCAAGGACTCGGGACTTCTAGGGGCTACACCTTC.

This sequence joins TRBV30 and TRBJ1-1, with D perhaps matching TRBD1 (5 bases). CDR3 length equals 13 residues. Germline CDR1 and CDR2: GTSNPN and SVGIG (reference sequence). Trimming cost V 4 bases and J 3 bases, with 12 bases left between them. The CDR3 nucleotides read TGTGCCTGGAAGCCCCCAGGGTACACTGAAGCTTTCTTT. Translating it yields CAWKPPGYTEAFF.

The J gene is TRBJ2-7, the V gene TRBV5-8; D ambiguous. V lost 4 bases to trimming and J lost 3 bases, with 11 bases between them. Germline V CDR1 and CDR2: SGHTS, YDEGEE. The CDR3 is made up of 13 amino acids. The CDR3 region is CASSTKADYEQYF. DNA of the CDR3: TGTGCCAGCAGCACCAAGGCAGACTACGAGCAGTACTTC.

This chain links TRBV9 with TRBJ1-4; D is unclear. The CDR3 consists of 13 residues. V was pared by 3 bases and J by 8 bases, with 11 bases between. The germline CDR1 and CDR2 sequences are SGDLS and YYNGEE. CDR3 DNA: TGTGCCAGCAGCGCGTCTTTAATGGAAAAACTGTTTTTT. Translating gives CASSASLMEKLFF.

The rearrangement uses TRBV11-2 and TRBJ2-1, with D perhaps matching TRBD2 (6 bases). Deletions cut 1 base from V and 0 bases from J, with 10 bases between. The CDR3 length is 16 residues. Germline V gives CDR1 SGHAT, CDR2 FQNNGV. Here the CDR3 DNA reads TGTGCCAGCAGCTTAGTGGGCGGGGCCTCCTACAATGAGCAGTTCTTC. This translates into CASSLVGGASYNEQFF. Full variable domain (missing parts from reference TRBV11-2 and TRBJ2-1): EAGVAQSPRYKIIEKRQSVAFWCNPISGHATLYWYQQILGQGPKLLIQFQNNGVVDDSQLPKDRFSAERLKGVDSTLKIQPAKLEDSAVYLCASSLVGGASYNEQFFGPGTRLTVL.

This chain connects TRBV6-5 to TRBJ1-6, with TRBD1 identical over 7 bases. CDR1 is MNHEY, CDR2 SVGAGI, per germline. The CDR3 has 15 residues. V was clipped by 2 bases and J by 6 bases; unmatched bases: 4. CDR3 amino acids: CASSYRDSANSPLHF. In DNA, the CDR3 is TGTGCCAGCAGTTACCGGGACAGCGCTAATTCACCCCTCCACTTT.

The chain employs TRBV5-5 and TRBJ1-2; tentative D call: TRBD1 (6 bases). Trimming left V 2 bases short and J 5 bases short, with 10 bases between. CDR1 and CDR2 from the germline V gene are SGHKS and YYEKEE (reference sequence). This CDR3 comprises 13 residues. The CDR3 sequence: CASSFTQGYGYTF. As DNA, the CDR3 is TGTGCCAGCAGCTTTACCCAGGGGTATGGCTACACCTTC.

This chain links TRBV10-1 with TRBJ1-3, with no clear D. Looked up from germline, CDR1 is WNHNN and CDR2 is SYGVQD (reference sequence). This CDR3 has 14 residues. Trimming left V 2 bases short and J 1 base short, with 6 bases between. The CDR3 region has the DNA TGCGCCAGCAGTGAGGGAGTTTCTGGAAACACCATATATTTT. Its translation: CASSEGVSGNTIYF.

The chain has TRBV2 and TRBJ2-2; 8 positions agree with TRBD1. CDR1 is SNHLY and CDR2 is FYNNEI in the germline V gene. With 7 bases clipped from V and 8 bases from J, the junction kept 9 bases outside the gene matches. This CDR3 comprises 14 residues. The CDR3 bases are TGTGCCAGCAAAAAGTTGCAGGGGGCAGGGGAGCTGTTTTTT. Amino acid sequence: CASKKLQGAGELFF.

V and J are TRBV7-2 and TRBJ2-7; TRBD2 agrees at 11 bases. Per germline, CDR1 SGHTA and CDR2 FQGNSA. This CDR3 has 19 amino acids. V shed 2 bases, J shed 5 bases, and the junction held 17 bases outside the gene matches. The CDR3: CASSLYRDGVLAGGNEQYF. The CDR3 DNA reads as TGTGCCAGCAGCTTATACAGGGATGGGGTTCTAGCGGGAGGTAACGAGCAGTACTTC.

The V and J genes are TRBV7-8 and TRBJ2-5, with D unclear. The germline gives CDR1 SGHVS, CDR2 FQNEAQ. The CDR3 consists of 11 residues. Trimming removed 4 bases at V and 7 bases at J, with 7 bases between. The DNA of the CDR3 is TGTGCCAGCAGCTCTTACGGGACCCAGTACTTC. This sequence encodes CASSSYGTQYF. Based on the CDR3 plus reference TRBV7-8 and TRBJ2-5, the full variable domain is GAGVSQSPRYKVAKRGQDVALRCDPISGHVSLFWYQQALGQGPEFLTYFQNEAQLDKSGLPSDRFFAERPEGSVSTLKIQRTQQEDSAVYLCASSSYGTQYFGPGTRLLVL.